The clone carrying this TCR beta chain occurred once. Because the CDR3's place on the DNA is in doubt, the DNA is left out and the CDR3 is given as listed by TCRdb. TCRdb keeps only in-frame clones here, not all; method: immunoSEQ multiplex PCR. The sample yields over 2,000,000 clones, about 93% seen once. Naive CD8 populations comprised CD45RO-negative cells positively selected for CCR7, excluding terminally differentiated effector memory CD45RA+ cells. Donors had no recently reported acute infections or vaccinations and were HIV-negative. These data originate in a study of shared clonotypes between healthy human individuals. In the study overall: CD4 naive cells filled three plates per donor, CD4 memory three, CD8 naive two and CD8 memory one.

The sample consisted of naive CD8+ T cells from PBMCs. This TCR derives from a man aged 18 to 35 in good health. Some clones in this sample may be carry-over from other donors' samples.

The CDR3 sequence: CSVAFGSDRKNIQYF. The chain uses TRBV29-1 and TRBJ2-4. Inclusive of both ends, the CDR3 amounts to 15 amino acids. From germline, CDR1 is SQVTM and CDR2 ANQGSEA.